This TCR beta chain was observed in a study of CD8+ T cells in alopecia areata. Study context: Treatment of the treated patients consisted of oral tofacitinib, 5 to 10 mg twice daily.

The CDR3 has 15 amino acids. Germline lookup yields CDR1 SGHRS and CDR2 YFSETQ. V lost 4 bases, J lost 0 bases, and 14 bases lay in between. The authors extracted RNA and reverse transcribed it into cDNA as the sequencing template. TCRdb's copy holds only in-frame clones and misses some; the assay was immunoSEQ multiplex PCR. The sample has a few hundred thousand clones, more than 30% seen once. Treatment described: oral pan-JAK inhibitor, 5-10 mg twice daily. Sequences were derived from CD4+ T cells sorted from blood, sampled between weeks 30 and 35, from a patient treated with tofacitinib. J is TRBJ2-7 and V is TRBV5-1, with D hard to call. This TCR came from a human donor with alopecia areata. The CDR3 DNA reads TGCGCCAGCAGCGCTCCCGAACTAAGCTCCTACGAGCAGTACTTC. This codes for CASSAPELSSYEQYF. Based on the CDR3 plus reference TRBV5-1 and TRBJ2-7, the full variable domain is KAGVTQTPRYLIKTRGQQVTLSCSPISGHRSVSWYQQTPGQGLQFLFEYFSETQRNKGNFPGRFSGRQFSNSRSEMNVSTLELGDSALYLCASSAPELSSYEQYFGPGTRLTVT.